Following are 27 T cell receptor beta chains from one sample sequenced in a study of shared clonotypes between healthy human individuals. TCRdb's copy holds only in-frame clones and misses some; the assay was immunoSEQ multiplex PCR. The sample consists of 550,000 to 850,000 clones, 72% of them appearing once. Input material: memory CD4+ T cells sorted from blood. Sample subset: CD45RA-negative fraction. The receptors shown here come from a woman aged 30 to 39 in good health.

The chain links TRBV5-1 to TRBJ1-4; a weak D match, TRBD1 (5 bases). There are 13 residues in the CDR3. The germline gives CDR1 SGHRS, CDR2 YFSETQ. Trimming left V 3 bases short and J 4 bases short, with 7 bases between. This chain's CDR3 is CASSWGYNEKLFF. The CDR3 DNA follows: TGCGCCAGCAGCTGGGGGTATAATGAAAAACTGTTTTTT.

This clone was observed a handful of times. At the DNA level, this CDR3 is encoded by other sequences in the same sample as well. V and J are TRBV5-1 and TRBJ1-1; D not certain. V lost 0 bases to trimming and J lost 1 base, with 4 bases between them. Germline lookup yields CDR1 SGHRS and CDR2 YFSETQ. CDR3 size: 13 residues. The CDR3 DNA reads TGCGCCAGCAGCTTGGGAGCGAACACTGAAGCTTTCTTT. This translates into CASSLGANTEAFF.

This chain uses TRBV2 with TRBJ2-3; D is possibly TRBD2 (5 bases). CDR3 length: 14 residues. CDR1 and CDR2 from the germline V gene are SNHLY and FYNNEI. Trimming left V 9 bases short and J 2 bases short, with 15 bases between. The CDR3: CASTRLADTDTQYF. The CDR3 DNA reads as TGTGCCAGTACCCGGCTAGCCGACACAGATACGCAGTATTTT.

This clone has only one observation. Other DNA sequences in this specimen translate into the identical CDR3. The CDR3: CASRTGNTEAFF. The CDR3 DNA is TGTGCCAGCAGAACAGGGAACACTGAAGCTTTCTTT. The chain uses TRBV2 and TRBJ1-1, with a tentative D call TRBD1 (5 bases). Trimming left V 6 bases short and J 1 base short, with 6 bases between. The CDR3 spans 12 residues. Germline V gene sequence: CDR1 SNHLY, CDR2 FYNNEI.

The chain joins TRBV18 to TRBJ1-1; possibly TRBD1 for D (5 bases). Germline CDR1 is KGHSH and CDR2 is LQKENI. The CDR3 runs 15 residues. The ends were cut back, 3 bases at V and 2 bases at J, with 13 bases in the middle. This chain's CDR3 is CASSPVKGDNTEAFF. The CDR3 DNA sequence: TGTGCCAGCTCACCGGTGAAAGGGGACAACACTGAAGCTTTCTTT.

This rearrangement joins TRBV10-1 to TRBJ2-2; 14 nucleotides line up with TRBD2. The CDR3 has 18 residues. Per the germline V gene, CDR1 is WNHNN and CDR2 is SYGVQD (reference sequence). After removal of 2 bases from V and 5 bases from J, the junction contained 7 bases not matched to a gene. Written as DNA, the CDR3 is TGCGCCAGCAGTGAGGCACCGGGACTAGCGGGAGTTACCGGGGAGCTGTTTTTT. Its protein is CASSEAPGLAGVTGELFF.

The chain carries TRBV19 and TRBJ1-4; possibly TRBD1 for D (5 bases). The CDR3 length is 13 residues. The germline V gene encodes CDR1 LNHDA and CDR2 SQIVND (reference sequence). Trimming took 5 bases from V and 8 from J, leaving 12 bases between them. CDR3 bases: TGTGCCAGTAGTCGCAGGGAAAACGAAAAACTGTTTTTT. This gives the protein CASSRRENEKLFF.

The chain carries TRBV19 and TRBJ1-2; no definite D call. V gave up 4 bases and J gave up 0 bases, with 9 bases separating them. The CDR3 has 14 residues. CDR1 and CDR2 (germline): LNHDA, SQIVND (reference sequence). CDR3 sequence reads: CASSTGRANYGYTF. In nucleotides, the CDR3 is TGTGCCAGTAGTACAGGACGGGCTAACTATGGCTACACCTTC.

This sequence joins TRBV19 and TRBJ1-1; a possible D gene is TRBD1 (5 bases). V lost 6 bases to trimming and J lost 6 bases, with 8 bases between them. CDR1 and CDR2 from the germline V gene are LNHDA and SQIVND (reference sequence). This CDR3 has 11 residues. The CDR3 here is CASRGVAEAFF. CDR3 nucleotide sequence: TGTGCCAGTAGAGGGGTCGCTGAAGCTTTCTTT.

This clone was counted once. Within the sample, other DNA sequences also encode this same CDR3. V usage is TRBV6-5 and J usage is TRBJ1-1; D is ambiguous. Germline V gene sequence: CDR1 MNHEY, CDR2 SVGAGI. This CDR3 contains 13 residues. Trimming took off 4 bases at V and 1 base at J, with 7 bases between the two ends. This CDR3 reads CASSFRGNTEAFF. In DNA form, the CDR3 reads TGTGCCAGCAGTTTCCGGGGGAACACTGAAGCTTTCTTT.

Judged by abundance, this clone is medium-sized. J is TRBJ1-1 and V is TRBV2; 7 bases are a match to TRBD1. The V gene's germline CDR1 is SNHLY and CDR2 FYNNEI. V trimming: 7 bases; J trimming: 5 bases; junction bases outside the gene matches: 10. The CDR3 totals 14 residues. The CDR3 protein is CASTGGQARTEAFF. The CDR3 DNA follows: TGTGCCAGCACTGGCGGACAGGCGAGGACTGAAGCTTTCTTT.

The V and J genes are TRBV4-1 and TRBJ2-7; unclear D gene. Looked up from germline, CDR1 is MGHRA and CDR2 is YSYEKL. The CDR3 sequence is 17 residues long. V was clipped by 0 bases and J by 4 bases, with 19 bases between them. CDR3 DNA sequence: TGCGCCAGCAGCCAAGAAAGTGGGCGACAAAGATCTTACGAGCAGTACTTC. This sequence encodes CASSQESGRQRSYEQYF.

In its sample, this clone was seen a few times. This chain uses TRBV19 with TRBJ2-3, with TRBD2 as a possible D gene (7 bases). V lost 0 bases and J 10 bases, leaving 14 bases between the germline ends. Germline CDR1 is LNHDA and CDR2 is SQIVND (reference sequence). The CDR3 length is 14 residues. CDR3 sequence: CASSIERGRAAQYF. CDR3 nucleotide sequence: TGTGCCAGTAGTATAGAGCGGGGGCGGGCGGCGCAGTATTTT.

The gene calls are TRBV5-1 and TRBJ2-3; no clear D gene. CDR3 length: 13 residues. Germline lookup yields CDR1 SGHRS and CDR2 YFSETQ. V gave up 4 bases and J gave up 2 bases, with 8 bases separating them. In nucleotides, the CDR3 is TGCGCCAGCAGCCCCAAACTCACAGATACGCAGTATTTT. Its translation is CASSPKLTDTQYF.

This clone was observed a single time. The CDR3 DNA follows: TGCACCAGCAGAGCCTTACTAGCGGAGACCTACGAGCAGTACTTC. This encodes CTSRALLAETYEQYF. V usage is TRBV1 and J usage is TRBJ2-7; TRBD2 was called by the table and not checked on the DNA. TRBV1 is described as a pseudogene. CDR3 size: 15 residues.

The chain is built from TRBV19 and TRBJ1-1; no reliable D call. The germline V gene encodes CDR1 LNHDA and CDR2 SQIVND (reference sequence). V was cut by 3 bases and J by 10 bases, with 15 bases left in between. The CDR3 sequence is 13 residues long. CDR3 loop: CASSISGTLRAFF. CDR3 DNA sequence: TGTGCCAGTAGTATCTCGGGTACCTTACGAGCTTTCTTT.

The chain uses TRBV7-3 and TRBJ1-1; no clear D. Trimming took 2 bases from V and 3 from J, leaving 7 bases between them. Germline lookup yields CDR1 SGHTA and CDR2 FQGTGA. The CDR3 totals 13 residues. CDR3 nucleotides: TGTGCCAGCAGCTTATTCGAGGACACTGAAGCTTTCTTT. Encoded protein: CASSLFEDTEAFF.

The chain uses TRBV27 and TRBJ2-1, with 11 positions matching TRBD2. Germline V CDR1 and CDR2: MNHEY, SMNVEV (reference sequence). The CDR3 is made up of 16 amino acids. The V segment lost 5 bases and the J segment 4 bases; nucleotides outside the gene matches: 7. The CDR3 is CASSTRLAGRYNEQFF. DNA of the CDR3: TGTGCCAGCAGTACTCGACTAGCGGGAAGGTACAATGAGCAGTTCTTC.

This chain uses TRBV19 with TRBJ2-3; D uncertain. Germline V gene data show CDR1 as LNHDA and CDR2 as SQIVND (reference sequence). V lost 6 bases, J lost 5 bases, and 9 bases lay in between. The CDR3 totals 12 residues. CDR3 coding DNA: TGTGCCAGTAGCGAATTAGGAGATACGCAGTATTTT. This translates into CASSELGDTQYF.

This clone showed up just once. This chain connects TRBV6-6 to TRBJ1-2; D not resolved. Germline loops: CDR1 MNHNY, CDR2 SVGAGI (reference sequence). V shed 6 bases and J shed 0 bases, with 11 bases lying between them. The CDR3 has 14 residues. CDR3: CASSLAGPNYGYTF. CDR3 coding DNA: TGTGCCAGCAGCCTGGCCGGGCCTAACTATGGCTACACCTTC.

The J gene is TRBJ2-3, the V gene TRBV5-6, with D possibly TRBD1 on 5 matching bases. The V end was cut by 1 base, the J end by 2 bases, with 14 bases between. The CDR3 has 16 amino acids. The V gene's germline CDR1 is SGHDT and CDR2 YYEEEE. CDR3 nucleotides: TGTGCCAGCAGCTTGAGGGGCGTTTCGAACACAGATACGCAGTATTTT. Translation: CASSLRGVSNTDTQYF.

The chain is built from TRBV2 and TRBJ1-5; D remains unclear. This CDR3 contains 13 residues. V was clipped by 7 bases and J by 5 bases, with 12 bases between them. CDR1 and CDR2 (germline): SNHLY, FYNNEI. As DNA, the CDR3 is TGTGCCAGCATCTTGGGATTGGATCAGCCCCAGCATTTT. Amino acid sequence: CASILGLDQPQHF.

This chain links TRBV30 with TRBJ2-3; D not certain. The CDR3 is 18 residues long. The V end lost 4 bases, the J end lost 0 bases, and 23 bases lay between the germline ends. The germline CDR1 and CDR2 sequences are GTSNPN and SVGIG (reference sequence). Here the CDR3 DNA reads TGTGCCTGGACAGGTGGCGCGGTACCAGACGCTAGCACAGATACGCAGTATTTT. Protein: CAWTGGAVPDASTDTQYF.

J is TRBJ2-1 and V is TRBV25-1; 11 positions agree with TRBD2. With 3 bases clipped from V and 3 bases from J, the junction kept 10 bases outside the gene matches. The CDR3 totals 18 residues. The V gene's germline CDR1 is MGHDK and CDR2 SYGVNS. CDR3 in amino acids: CASSDPPLAGGLYNEQFF. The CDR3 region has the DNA TGTGCCAGCAGTGACCCCCCCCTAGCGGGAGGCCTCTACAATGAGCAGTTCTTC.

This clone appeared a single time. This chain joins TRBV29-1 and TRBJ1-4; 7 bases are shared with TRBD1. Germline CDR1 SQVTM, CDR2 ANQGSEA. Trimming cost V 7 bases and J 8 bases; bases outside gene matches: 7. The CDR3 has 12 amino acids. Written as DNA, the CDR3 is TGCAGCGGAGGGAGGGGGCGAGAAAAACTGTTTTTT. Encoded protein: CSGGRGREKLFF.

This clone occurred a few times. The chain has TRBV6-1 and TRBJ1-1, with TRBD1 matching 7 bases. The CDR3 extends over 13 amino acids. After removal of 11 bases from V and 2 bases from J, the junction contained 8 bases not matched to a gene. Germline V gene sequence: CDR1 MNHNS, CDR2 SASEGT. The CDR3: CAVTYRGNTEAFF. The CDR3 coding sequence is TGTGCCGTAACATACAGGGGAAACACTGAAGCTTTCTTT.

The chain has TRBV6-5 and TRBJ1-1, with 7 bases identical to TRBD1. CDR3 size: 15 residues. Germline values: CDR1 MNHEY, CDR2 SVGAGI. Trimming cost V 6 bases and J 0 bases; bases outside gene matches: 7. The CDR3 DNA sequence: TGTGCCAGCAGAGACAGGGCCTTTATGAACACTGAAGCTTTCTTT. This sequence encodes CASRDRAFMNTEAFF.